These 18 T cell receptor beta chains originate from one sample sequenced in a study of T cell repertoires in cytomegalovirus infection. TCRdb reanalysed the reads using MiXCR and keeps one entry per CDR3 protein. The table records roughly 720,000 distinct CDR3 sequences, under 40% of them present only once. Sequenced: PBMCs. The receptors were sampled from a human donor in good health (CMV status not recorded). Some clones in this sample may be carry-over from other donors' samples.

About this clonotype itself: A much larger clone differs by one base, so this may be a read error. The rearrangement joins TRBV5-6 to TRBJ1-1, with a weak D call TRBD1 (6 bases). V was shortened by 2 bases and J by 0 bases, with 11 bases between the two germline ends. Germline CDR1 and CDR2: SGHDT and YYEEEE. The CDR3 extends over 15 amino acids. CDR3 loop: CASSLRTVMNTEAFF. CDR3 nucleotide sequence: TGTGCCAGCAGCTTAAGGACAGTTATGAACACTGAAGCTTTCTTT.

The sample holds many counts of this clonotype. This sequence joins TRBV7-2 and TRBJ2-7; 8 bases align to TRBD2. The CDR3 is 14 amino acids. Germline-derived CDR1 and CDR2 are SGHTA and FQGNSA. V dropped 5 bases and J dropped 3; count of bases not matched to a gene: 6. CDR3 nucleotides: TGTGCCAGCAGCCGTAGCGGGACCGACTACGAGCAGTACTTC. It encodes CASSRSGTDYEQYF. Drawing the rest from reference TRBV7-2 and TRBJ2-7, the complete variable domain is GAGVSQSPSNKVTEKGKDVELRCDPISGHTALYWYRQSLGQGLEFLIYFQGNSAPDKSGLPSDRFSAERTGGSVSTLTIQRTQQEDSAVYLCASSRSGTDYEQYFGPGTRLTVT.

This chain links TRBV20-1 with TRBJ2-2, with D maybe TRBD1 (6 bases). Between the trimmed V and J ends, which lost 8 bases and 3 bases, there was a span of 10 bases. Germline-derived CDR1 and CDR2 are DFQATT and SNEGSKA (reference sequence). The CDR3 extends over 12 amino acids. The CDR3 spells CSLRTDTGELFF. The CDR3 DNA reads TGCAGTCTCCGGACAGACACCGGGGAGCTGTTTTTT.

The chain employs TRBV20-1 and TRBJ1-5; weak D call: TRBD1 (5 bases). Germline V CDR1 and CDR2: DFQATT, SNEGSKA (reference sequence). V lost 1 base and J 3 bases, leaving 10 bases between the germline ends. The length of the CDR3 is 14 residues. The CDR3 DNA is TGCAGTGCTAGAGCCAGGGCCAACAATCAGCCCCAGCATTTT. This sequence encodes CSARARANNQPQHF.

At least ten counts were recorded for this clonotype. The chain has TRBV27 and TRBJ2-1, with 7 positions matching TRBD2. The length of the CDR3 is 14 residues. The germline gives CDR1 MNHEY, CDR2 SMNVEV (reference sequence). V lost 6 bases and J lost 4; bases outside the gene matches: 6. In DNA, the CDR3 is TGTGCCAGCAGGCGTAGCGGGCTATACAATGAGCAGTTCTTC. It is translated as CASRRSGLYNEQFF.

This clonotype was seen many times. The V gene is TRBV7-6, the J gene TRBJ2-3; 8 bases align to TRBD2. Germline V gives CDR1 SGHVS, CDR2 FNYEAQ. CDR3 length: 17 residues. The V gene end was trimmed by 8 bases and the J gene end by 4 bases; junction bases not matched to a gene: 17. Here the CDR3 DNA reads TGTGCCAGCGTCCATCCCGCGCGCGGGGGGCACCCAGATACGCAGTATTTT. Protein: CASVHPARGGHPDTQYF.

This clonotype was seen a few times. The J gene is TRBJ2-5, the V gene TRBV12-3 or TRBV12-4, with a weak D call TRBD2 (5 bases). This CDR3 spans 12 amino acids. Trimming pared 7 bases from V and 7 bases from J, leaving 13 bases between. CDR3 protein: CASNYARGTQYF. The DNA of the CDR3 is TGTGCCAGCAATTACGCCCGGGGGACCCAGTACTTC.

J is TRBJ2-5 and V is TRBV4-1; tentatively, D is TRBD2 (6 bases). CDR1 and CDR2 (germline): MGHRA, YSYEKL. The CDR3 contains 16 residues. The V end was cut by 0 bases, the J end by 2 bases, with 13 bases between. In nucleotides, the CDR3 is TGCGCCAGCAGCCAAGACTCCAGCGGGCGTCAAGAGACCCAGTACTTC. The encoded protein is CASSQDSSGRQETQYF.

This chain uses TRBV5-1 with TRBJ2-3; the D is unclear. V lost 6 bases and J lost 7, with 21 bases in between. The CDR3 extends over 15 amino acids. CDR1 SGHRS and CDR2 YFSETQ come from the germline V gene. CDR3 bases: TGCGCCAGCACCCCCCGCCACACGAATATGAATACGCAGTATTTT. Residues: CASTPRHTNMNTQYF.

This clonotype was counted only a few times. The chain combines TRBV6-5 with TRBJ2-1; D call uncertain. The CDR3 covers 12 residues. Germline V lookup: CDR1 MNHEY, CDR2 SVGAGI. V was cut by 8 bases and J by 6 bases, with 11 bases left in between. The CDR3 sequence is CASPQLSNEQFF. For the CDR3, the DNA is TGTGCCAGCCCCCAACTCAGCAATGAGCAGTTCTTC.

This chain links TRBV28 with TRBJ2-5; 11 positions agree with TRBD1. V shed 0 bases, J shed 5 bases, and the junction held 2 bases outside the gene matches. Germline V CDR1 and CDR2: MDHEN, SYDVKM. CDR3 length: 15 amino acids. Here the CDR3 DNA reads TGTGCCAGCAGTTTATGGGGACAGGGGGACGAGACCCAGTACTTC. As protein: CASSLWGQGDETQYF.

This clonotype showed up many times. The chain couples TRBV7-8 to TRBJ2-3; 7 positions agree with TRBD1. Trimming cost V 4 bases and J 0 bases; bases outside gene matches: 4. Germline V CDR1 and CDR2: SGHVS, FQNEAQ. The CDR3 is 15 amino acids. The CDR3: CASSSGQASTDTQYF. The CDR3 coding sequence is TGTGCCAGCAGCTCCGGACAGGCTAGCACAGATACGCAGTATTTT.

The V call is TRBV18, the J call TRBJ2-5; tentatively, D is TRBD1 or TRBD2 (5 bases each). Trimming took 0 bases from V and 5 from J, leaving 13 bases between them. CDR1 KGHSH and CDR2 LQKENI come from the germline V gene. There are 15 residues in the CDR3. CDR3 in amino acids: CASSPPLGVGETQYF. CDR3 DNA sequence: TGTGCCAGCTCACCACCGTTGGGGGTCGGTGAGACCCAGTACTTC.

V and J are TRBV4-1 and TRBJ2-3; D call uncertain. The CDR3 sequence is 17 residues long. V shed 1 base and J shed 1 base, with 15 bases lying between them. CDR1 is MGHRA, CDR2 YSYEKL, per germline. The DNA of the CDR3 is TGCGCCAGCAGCCAAGCTGACATACCCGACGGCACAGATACGCAGTATTTT. It is translated as CASSQADIPDGTDTQYF.

This chain uses TRBV7-6 with TRBJ1-3; D not resolved. Germline CDR1 reads SGHVS; CDR2 reads FNYEAQ. The V end was cut by 3 bases, the J end by 4 bases, with 10 bases between. The CDR3 length is 14 residues. In DNA, the CDR3 is TGTGCCAGCAGCTTCCTCGGGCGAGGAAACACCATATATTTT. It codes for CASSFLGRGNTIYF.

This rearrangement joins TRBV30 to TRBJ1-1; D is possibly TRBD1 (6 bases). Between the trimmed V and J ends, which lost 1 base and 3 bases, there was a span of 9 bases. This CDR3 spans 13 amino acids. Germline V gives CDR1 GTSNPN, CDR2 SVGIG (reference sequence). CDR3 nucleotide sequence: TGTGCCTGGAGTGACAGGGTGGACACTGAAGCTTTCTTT. This translates into CAWSDRVDTEAFF.

Many counts were recorded for this clonotype. The V and J genes are TRBV19 and TRBJ2-7; 7 nucleotides align to TRBD1. From germline, CDR1 is LNHDA and CDR2 SQIVND (reference sequence). With 5 bases clipped from V and 1 base from J, the junction kept 5 bases outside the gene matches. The CDR3 spans 14 residues. The CDR3 protein is CASSPVTGSYEQYF. CDR3 nucleotide sequence: TGTGCCAGTAGTCCAGTGACAGGGTCCTACGAGCAGTACTTC.

The chain uses TRBV5-6 and TRBJ1-5, with a possible D match to TRBD1 (5 bases). The CDR3 contains 13 residues. V lost 4 bases to trimming and J lost 9 bases, with 14 bases between them. The germline CDR1 and CDR2 sequences are SGHDT and YYEEEE. The CDR3 is CASSNSGGGPQHF. The CDR3 DNA follows: TGTGCCAGCAGCAACTCCGGGGGGGGGCCCCAGCATTTT.